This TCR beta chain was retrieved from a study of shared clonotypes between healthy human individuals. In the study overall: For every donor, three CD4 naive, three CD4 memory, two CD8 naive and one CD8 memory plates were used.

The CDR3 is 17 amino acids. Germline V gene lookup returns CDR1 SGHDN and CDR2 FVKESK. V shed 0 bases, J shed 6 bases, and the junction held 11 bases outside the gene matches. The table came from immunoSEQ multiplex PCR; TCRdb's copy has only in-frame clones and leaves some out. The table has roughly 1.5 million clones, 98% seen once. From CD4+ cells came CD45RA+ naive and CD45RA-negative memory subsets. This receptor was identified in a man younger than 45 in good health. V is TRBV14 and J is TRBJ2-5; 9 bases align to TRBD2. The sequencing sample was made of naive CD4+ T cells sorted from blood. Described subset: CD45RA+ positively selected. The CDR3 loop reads CASSQDFGLATTQTQYF. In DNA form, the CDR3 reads TGTGCCAGCAGCCAAGATTTTGGACTAGCGACCACGCAGACCCAGTACTTC.